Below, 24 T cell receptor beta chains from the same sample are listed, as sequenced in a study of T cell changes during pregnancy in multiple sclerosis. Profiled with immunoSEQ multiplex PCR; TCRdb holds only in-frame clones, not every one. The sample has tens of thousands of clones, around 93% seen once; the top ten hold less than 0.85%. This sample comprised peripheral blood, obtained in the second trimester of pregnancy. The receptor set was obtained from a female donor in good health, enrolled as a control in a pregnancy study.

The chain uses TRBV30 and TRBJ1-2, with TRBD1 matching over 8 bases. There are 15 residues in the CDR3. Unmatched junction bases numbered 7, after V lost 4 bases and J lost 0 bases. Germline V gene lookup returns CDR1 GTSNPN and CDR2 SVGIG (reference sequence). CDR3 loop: CAWIRDRSTNYGYTF. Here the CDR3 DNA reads TGTGCCTGGATCCGGGACAGGTCGACTAACTATGGCTACACCTTC.

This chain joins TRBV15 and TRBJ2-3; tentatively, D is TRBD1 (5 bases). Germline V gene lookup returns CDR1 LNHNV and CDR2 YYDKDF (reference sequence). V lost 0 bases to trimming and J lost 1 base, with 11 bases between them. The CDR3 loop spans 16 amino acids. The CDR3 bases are TGTGCCACCAGCAGAGATCGGGTAGGGGGCACAGATACGCAGTATTTT. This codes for CATSRDRVGGTDTQYF.

Here the CDR3 reads CARPSDTIYF. The DNA of the CDR3 is TGCGCCAGGCCGAGCGACACCATATATTTT. The chain has TRBV5-1 and TRBJ1-3, with unresolved D. From germline, CDR1 is SGHRS and CDR2 YFSETQ. V lost 8 bases, J lost 8 bases, and 8 bases lay in between. The CDR3 covers 10 residues.

In nucleotides, the CDR3 is TGTGCCAGCTCACCCAGGGTGGGAGGCTATGGCTACACCTTC. This gives the protein CASSPRVGGYGYTF. This chain uses TRBV18 with TRBJ1-2; tentative D call: TRBD1 (5 bases). V shed 3 bases and J shed 4 bases, with 12 bases lying between them. Per germline, CDR1 KGHSH and CDR2 LQKENI. The CDR3 extends over 14 amino acids.

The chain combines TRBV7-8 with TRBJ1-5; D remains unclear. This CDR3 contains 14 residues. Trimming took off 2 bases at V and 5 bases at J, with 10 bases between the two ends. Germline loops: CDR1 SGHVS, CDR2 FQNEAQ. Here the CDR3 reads CASSLSSDHQPQHF. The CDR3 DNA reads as TGTGCCAGCAGCTTATCTTCAGATCATCAGCCCCAGCATTTT.

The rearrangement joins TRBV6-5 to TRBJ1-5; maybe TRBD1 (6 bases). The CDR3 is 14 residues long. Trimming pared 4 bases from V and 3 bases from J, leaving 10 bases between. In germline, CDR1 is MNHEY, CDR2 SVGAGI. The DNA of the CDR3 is TGTGCCAGCAGTTCGTGGGGGCTCAATCAGCCCCAGCATTTT. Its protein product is CASSSWGLNQPQHF.

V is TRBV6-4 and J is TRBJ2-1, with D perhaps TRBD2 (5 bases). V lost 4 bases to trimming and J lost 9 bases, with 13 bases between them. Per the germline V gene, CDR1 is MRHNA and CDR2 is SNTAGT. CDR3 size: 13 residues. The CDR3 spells CASSGGERGEQFF. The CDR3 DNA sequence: TGTGCCAGCAGTGGTGGGGAGCGCGGTGAGCAGTTCTTC.

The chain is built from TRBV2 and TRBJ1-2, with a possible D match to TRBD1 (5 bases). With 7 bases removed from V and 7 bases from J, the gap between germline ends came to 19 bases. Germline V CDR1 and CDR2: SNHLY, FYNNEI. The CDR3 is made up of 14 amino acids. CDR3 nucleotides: TGTGCCAGCACCCCGTGGGGGGTTTTGGCTGGCTACACCTTC. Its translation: CASTPWGVLAGYTF.

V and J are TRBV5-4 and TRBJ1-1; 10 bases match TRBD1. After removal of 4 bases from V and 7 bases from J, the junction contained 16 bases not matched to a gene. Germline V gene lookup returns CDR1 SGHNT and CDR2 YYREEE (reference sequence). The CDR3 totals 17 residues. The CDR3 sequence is CASSGQGGLSTYVEAFF. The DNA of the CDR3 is TGTGCCAGCAGCGGACAGGGGGGACTTTCGACCTATGTTGAAGCTTTCTTT.

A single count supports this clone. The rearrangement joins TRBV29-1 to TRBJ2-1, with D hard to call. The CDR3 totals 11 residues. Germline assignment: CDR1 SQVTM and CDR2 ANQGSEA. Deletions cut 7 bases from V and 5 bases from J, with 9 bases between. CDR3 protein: CSALINNEQFF. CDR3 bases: TGCAGCGCCTTAATAAACAATGAGCAGTTCTTC.

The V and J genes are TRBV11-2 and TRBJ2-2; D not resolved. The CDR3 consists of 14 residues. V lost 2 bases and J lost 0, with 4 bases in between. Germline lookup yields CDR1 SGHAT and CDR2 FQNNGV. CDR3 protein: CASSLQSNTGELFF. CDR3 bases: TGTGCCAGCAGCTTACAGTCGAACACCGGGGAGCTGTTTTTT.

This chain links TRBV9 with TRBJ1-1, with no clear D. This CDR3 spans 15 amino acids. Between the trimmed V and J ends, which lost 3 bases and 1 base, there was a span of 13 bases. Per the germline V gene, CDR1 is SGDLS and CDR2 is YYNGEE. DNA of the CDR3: TGTGCCAGCAGCGCCGACCTAGGAGGGAACACTGAAGCTTTCTTT. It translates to CASSADLGGNTEAFF. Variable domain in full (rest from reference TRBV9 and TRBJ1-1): DSGVTQTPKHLITATGQRVTLRCSPRSGDLSVYWYQQSLDQGLQFLIQYYNGEERAKGNILERFSAQQFPDLHSELNLSSLELGDSALYFCASSADLGGNTEAFFGQGTRLTVV.

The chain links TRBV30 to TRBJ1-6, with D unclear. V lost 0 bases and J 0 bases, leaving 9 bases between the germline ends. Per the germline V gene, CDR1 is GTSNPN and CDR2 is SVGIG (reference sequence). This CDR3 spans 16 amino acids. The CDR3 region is CAWSVIVSSYNSPLHF. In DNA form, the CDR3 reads TGTGCCTGGAGTGTGATTGTCAGCTCCTATAATTCACCCCTCCACTTT.

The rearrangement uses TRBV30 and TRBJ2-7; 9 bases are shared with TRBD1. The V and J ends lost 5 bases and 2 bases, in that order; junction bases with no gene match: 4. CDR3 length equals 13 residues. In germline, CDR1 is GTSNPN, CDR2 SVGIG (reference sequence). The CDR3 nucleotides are TGTGCCTGGCGGACAGGGGCCACCTACGAGCAGTACTTC. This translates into CAWRTGATYEQYF.

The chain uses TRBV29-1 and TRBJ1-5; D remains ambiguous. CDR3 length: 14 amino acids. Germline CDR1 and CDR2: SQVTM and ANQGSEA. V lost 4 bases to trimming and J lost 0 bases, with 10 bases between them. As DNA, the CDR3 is TGCAGCGTTGCCTACGGTAATAGCAATCAGCCCCAGCATTTT. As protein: CSVAYGNSNQPQHF.

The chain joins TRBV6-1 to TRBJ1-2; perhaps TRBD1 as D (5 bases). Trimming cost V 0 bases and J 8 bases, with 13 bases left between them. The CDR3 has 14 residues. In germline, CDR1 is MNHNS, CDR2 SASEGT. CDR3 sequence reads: CASSEAGRDNGYTF. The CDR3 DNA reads TGTGCCAGCAGTGAAGCGGGCAGGGATAACGGCTACACCTTC.

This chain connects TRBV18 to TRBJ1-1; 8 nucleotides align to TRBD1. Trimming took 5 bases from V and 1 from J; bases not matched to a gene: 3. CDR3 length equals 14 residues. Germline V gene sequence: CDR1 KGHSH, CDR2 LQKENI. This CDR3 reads CASSNRGANTEAFF. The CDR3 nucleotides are TGTGCCAGCTCAAACAGGGGGGCGAACACTGAAGCTTTCTTT.

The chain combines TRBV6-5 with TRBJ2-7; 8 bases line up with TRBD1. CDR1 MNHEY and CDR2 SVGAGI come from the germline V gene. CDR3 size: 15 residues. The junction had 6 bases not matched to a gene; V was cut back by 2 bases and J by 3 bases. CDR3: CASSYGQGAIYEQYF. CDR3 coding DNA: TGTGCCAGCAGTTACGGGCAGGGGGCAATCTACGAGCAGTACTTC.

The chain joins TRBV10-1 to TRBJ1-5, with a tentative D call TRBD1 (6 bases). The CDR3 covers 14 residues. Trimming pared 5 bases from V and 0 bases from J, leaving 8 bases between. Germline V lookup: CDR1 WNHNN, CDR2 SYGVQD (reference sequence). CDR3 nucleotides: TGCGCCAGCAGTCAGGGGTATAGCAATCAGCCCCAGCATTTT. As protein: CASSQGYSNQPQHF.

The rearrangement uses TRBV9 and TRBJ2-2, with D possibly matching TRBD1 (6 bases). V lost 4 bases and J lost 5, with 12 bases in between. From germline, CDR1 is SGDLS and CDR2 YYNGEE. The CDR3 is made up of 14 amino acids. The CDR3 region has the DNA TGTGCCAGCAGCCCGAGTAGGGGGACCGGGGAGCTGTTTTTT. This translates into CASSPSRGTGELFF.

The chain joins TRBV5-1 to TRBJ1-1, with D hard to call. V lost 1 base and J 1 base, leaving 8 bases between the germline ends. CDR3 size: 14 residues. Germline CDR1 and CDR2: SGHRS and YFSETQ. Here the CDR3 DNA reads TGCGCCAGCAGCTTGCTTAGTGGGAACACTGAAGCTTTCTTT. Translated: CASSLLSGNTEAFF.

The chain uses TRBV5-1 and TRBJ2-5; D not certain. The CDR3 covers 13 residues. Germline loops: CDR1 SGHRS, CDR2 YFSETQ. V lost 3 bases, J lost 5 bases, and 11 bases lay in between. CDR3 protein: CASSSYSSETQYF. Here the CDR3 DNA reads TGCGCCAGCAGCTCTTACAGCTCCGAGACCCAGTACTTC.

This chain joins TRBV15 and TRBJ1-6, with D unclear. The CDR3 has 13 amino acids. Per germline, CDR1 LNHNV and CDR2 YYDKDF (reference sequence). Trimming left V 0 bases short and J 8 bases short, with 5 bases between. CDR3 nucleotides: TGTGCCACCAGCAGAGATTCCGATTCACCCCTCCACTTT. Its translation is CATSRDSDSPLHF.

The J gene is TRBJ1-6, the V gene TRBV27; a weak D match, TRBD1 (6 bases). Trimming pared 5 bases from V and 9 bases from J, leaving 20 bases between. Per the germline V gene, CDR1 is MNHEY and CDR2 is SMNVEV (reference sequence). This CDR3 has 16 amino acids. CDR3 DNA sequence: TGTGCCAGCAGTCCCTCCCCCCCCACAGGGACTTCACCCCTCCACTTT. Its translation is CASSPSPPTGTSPLHF.